These 21 T cell receptor beta chains originate from one sample sequenced in a study of identical twins. TCRdb analysed the 5' RACE reads with MiXCR anew, one entry per CDR3 protein. The repertoire holds around 250,000 distinct CDR3 sequences, with roughly 13% as singletons. The same data also went into a second study, on yellow fever vaccine responses in identical twins.

Sequenced material: memory (CD45RO+) T cells sorted from blood. Receptors were obtained from a woman aged 18 to 35 in good health.

This clonotype was seen many times. The chain carries TRBV20-1 and TRBJ2-4, with TRBD2 matching over 9 bases. The V and J ends lost 1 base and 7 bases, in that order; junction bases with no gene match: 8. The CDR3 totals 15 residues. CDR1 is DFQATT, CDR2 SNEGSKA, per germline (reference sequence). The CDR3: CSARASGLARNIQYF. In DNA, the CDR3 is TGCAGTGCTAGAGCCTCGGGACTAGCCCGTAACATTCAGTACTTC.

The sample holds many counts of this clonotype. The chain combines TRBV12-3 or TRBV12-4 with TRBJ1-5; D gene uncertain. The CDR3 contains 14 residues. The ends were cut back, 1 base at V and 3 bases at J, with 7 bases in the middle. As DNA, the CDR3 is TGTGCCAGCAGTTTAGGGGGTGACAATCAGCCCCAGCATTTT. Its translation is CASSLGGDNQPQHF.

This clonotype has just a few counts. The J gene is TRBJ2-1, the V gene TRBV25-1; tentatively, D is TRBD1 (6 bases). The ends were cut back, 3 bases at V and 0 bases at J, with 18 bases in the middle. In germline, CDR1 is MGHDK, CDR2 SYGVNS. CDR3 length: 18 amino acids. Here the CDR3 DNA reads TGTGCCAGCAGTGATCCCGGGACAAAAAATACCTCCTACAATGAGCAGTTCTTC. Translated, it gives CASSDPGTKNTSYNEQFF.

This clonotype has more than one count but fewer than ten. The chain recombines TRBV5-6 with TRBJ2-7, with D possibly being TRBD1 or TRBD2 (5 bases each). Germline-derived CDR1 and CDR2 are SGHDT and YYEEEE. This CDR3 has 14 residues. Trimming removed 3 bases from V and 2 bases from J, with 12 bases in between. This CDR3 reads CASSSGPTTYEQYF. The CDR3 DNA follows: TGTGCCAGCAGCTCGGGACCGACGACCTACGAGCAGTACTTC. The whole variable domain, remainder taken from reference TRBV5-6 and TRBJ2-7, is DAGVTQSPTHLIKTRGQQVTLRCSPKSGHDTVSWYQQALGQGPQFIFQYYEEEERQRGNFPDRFSGHQFPNYSSELNVNALLLGDSALYLCASSSGPTTYEQYFGPGTRLTVT.

This sequence joins TRBV20-1 and TRBJ2-5, with 7 bases identical to TRBD1. Unmatched junction bases numbered 7, after V lost 6 bases and J lost 3 bases. Germline V gives CDR1 DFQATT, CDR2 SNEGSKA (reference sequence). The CDR3 runs to 13 residues. Written as DNA, the CDR3 is TGCAGTGCAGTGACAGGGCAAAAAGAGACCCAGTACTTC. Its translation: CSAVTGQKETQYF.

Ten or more counts support this clonotype. The chain joins TRBV4-3 to TRBJ2-5, with 11 positions matching TRBD1. This CDR3 has 15 amino acids. Trimming cost V 4 bases and J 5 bases; bases outside gene matches: 6. The germline V gene has CDR1 LGHNA and CDR2 YSLEER. The CDR3 DNA follows: TGCGCCAGCAGCCGTTCCGGGACAGGGGGGGAGACCCAGTACTTC. It translates to CASSRSGTGGETQYF.

The chain couples TRBV6-2 or TRBV6-3 to TRBJ2-3, with TRBD2 matching 12 bases. Per the germline V gene, CDR1 is MNHEY and CDR2 is SVGEGT. Unmatched junction bases numbered 5, after V lost 0 bases and J lost 4 bases. CDR3 length equals 17 residues. The CDR3 DNA follows: TGTGCCAGCAGTTACTCGACTAGCGGGAGTCGCGCAGATACGCAGTATTTT. It encodes CASSYSTSGSRADTQYF.

The sample holds a few counts of this clonotype. The chain links TRBV12-3 or TRBV12-4 to TRBJ2-1; the match to TRBD2 covers 9 bases. V trimming: 3 bases; J trimming: 9 bases; junction bases outside the gene matches: 9. CDR3 length equals 15 residues. The CDR3 here is CASSFGGKREVEQFF. CDR3 DNA: TGTGCCAGCAGTTTCGGGGGGAAGCGGGAGGTTGAGCAGTTCTTC.

This chain uses TRBV15 with TRBJ2-2; D perhaps matches TRBD1 (5 bases). Trimming removed 4 bases at V and 4 bases at J, with 19 bases between. The CDR3 has 17 amino acids. Germline V CDR1 and CDR2: LNHNV, YYDKDF (reference sequence). CDR3 DNA sequence: TGTGCCACCAGCACCCCTACGCAGGGCGAGGTCACCGGGGAGCTGTTTTTT. Its protein product is CATSTPTQGEVTGELFF.

The chain recombines TRBV6-5 with TRBJ2-2; D gene ambiguous. Trimming removed 2 bases at V and 6 bases at J, with 13 bases between. This CDR3 has 15 residues. In germline, CDR1 is MNHEY, CDR2 SVGAGI. CDR3 in DNA: TGTGCCAGCAGTTACGAATCTTATAAGGCCGGGGAGCTGTTTTTT. This codes for CASSYESYKAGELFF.

The chain combines TRBV9 with TRBJ2-6; 11 bases fit TRBD1. CDR1 is SGDLS and CDR2 is YYNGEE in the germline V gene. CDR3 length: 18 residues. V lost 3 bases to trimming and J lost 0 bases; unmatched junction nucleotides: 5. The CDR3 region is CASSASGTGGSGANVLTF. The DNA of the CDR3 is TGTGCCAGCAGCGCCTCCGGGACAGGGGGCTCTGGGGCCAACGTCCTGACTTTC. Combining the CDR3 with reference TRBV9 and TRBJ2-6 gives the whole variable domain DSGVTQTPKHLITATGQRVTLRCSPRSGDLSVYWYQQSLDQGLQFLIQYYNGEERAKGNILERFSAQQFPDLHSELNLSSLELGDSALYFCASSASGTGGSGANVLTFGAGSRLTVL.

CDR3 sequence (DNA): TGTGCCAGCAGCCAAGTGGCTAGCGGGGGCCAAGAGACCCAGTACTTC. The encoded protein is CASSQVASGGQETQYF. The chain links TRBV3-1 to TRBJ2-5; 10 bases match TRBD2. J gave up 1 base and V 1 base, and 3 bases lay outside the gene matches. This CDR3 region has 16 residues. Germline values: CDR1 LGHDT, CDR2 YNNKEL (reference sequence).

This clonotype has ten or more counts. The CDR3 region has the DNA TGTGCCAGCAGTGTGTCAGGGCCCGGGGAGCTGTTTTTT. Its translation is CASSVSGPGELFF. V and J are TRBV25-1 and TRBJ2-2, with D perhaps TRBD1 (5 bases). The CDR3 spans 13 residues. Trimming stripped 4 bases from V and 6 bases from J, with 9 bases between. CDR1 and CDR2 from the germline V gene are MGHDK and SYGVNS.

This clonotype appeared a few times. This chain uses TRBV29-1 with TRBJ2-7, with D perhaps matching TRBD1 (6 bases). The CDR3 sequence is 13 residues long. Trimming stripped 2 bases from V and 6 bases from J, with 14 bases between. Germline values: CDR1 SQVTM, CDR2 ANQGSEA. The CDR3 loop reads CSVERTDTREQYF. In DNA, the CDR3 is TGCAGCGTTGAACGGACAGACACGCGCGAGCAGTACTTC.

This sequence joins TRBV2 and TRBJ2-3; TRBD2 matches 9 bases. This CDR3 is built from 16 residues. Per germline, CDR1 SNHLY and CDR2 FYNNEI. J lost 1 base, V lost 4 bases, and 6 bases had no gene match. CDR3 bases: TGTGCCAGCAGTGGAGGGACTAGCAGCCGCACAGATACGCAGTATTTT. Protein product: CASSGGTSSRTDTQYF.

The rearrangement links TRBV7-2 to TRBJ2-2, with D possibly called TRBD1 or TRBD2 (7 bases each). Between the trimmed V and J ends, which lost 5 bases and 7 bases, there was a span of 23 bases. Germline lookup yields CDR1 SGHTA and CDR2 FQGNSA. CDR3 length: 17 amino acids. The CDR3 DNA sequence: TGTGCCAGCAGCGGATTGAGGGGGCGGGAGCTTGGCGGGGAGCTGTTTTTT. Protein product: CASSGLRGRELGGELFF.

This clonotype came up a few times. V gene TRBV20-1 combines with J gene TRBJ2-2, with D perhaps TRBD1 (5 bases). Germline V gene lookup returns CDR1 DFQATT and CDR2 SNEGSKA (reference sequence). V shed 5 bases and J shed 0 bases, with 7 bases lying between them. The CDR3 sequence is 13 residues long. The CDR3 DNA follows: TGCAGTGCTCGGACACCGAACACCGGGGAGCTGTTTTTT. Amino acid sequence: CSARTPNTGELFF.

The genes are TRBV9 and TRBJ2-1; 12 bases line up with TRBD2. Germline V gene data show CDR1 as SGDLS and CDR2 as YYNGEE. V lost 3 bases, J lost 9 bases, and 10 bases stayed unmatched. This CDR3 is 16 amino acids long. In nucleotides, the CDR3 is TGTGCCAGCAGCGCAGACCCTAGCGGGAGGGCGGGTGAGCAGTTCTTC. Its protein product is CASSADPSGRAGEQFF.

In this sample, this clonotype turned up a few times. V is TRBV20-1 and J is TRBJ2-5; D may be TRBD2 (6 bases). CDR1 is DFQATT and CDR2 is SNEGSKA in the germline V gene (reference sequence). The V and J ends lost 1 base and 1 base respectively, with 19 bases between them. The CDR3 runs to 17 residues. The CDR3 sequence: CSARGPGLGGFQETQYF. The CDR3 bases are TGCAGTGCTAGAGGACCGGGACTGGGGGGTTTCCAAGAGACCCAGTACTTC.

The J gene is TRBJ2-7, the V gene TRBV9, with TRBD2 matching over 15 bases. CDR1 and CDR2 (germline): SGDLS, YYNGEE. V shed 3 bases and J 3 bases; nucleotides not matched to a gene: 4. CDR3 length equals 16 residues. CDR3 in amino acids: CASSAGLAGGYYEQYF. CDR3 nucleotides: TGTGCCAGCAGCGCAGGACTAGCGGGGGGGTACTACGAGCAGTACTTC.

This clonotype was counted a few times. The rearrangement joins TRBV6-5 to TRBJ2-1, with TRBD2 matching 9 bases. The ends lost 1 base at V and 9 bases at J; junction bases unmatched: 7. The CDR3 has 15 residues. Germline CDR1 reads MNHEY; CDR2 reads SVGAGI. The DNA of the CDR3 is TGTGCCAGCAGTTACTTGTTAGCGGGAGTTCTTGAGCAGTTCTTC. Amino acids: CASSYLLAGVLEQFF.